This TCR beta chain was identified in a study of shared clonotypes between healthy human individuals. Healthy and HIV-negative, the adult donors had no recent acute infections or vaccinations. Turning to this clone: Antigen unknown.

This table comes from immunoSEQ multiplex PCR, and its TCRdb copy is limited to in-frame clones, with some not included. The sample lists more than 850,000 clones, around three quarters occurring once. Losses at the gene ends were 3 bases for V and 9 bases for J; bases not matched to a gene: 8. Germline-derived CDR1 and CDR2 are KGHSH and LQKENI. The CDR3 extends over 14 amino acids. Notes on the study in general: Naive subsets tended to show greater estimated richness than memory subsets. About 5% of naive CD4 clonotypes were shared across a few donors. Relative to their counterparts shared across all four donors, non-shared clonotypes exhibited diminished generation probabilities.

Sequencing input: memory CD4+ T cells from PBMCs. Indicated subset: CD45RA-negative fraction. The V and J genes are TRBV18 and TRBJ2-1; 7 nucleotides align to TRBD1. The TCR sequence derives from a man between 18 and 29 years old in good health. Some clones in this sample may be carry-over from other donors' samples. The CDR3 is CASSPDRVRGEQFF. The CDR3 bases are TGTGCCAGCTCACCCGACAGGGTAAGGGGTGAGCAGTTCTTC.